This T cell receptor beta chain is from a study of human thymus T cells. Data came from immunoSEQ multiplex PCR; TCRdb stores just in-frame clones and leaves some out. The profile shows approximately 46,000 clones, more than 85% of them singletons. Serving as donors were healthy Finnish infants, each of whom was having open corrective surgery for congenital heart defects. Blood DNA came from all available leukocytes, not a fixed cell number. Between the trimmed V and J ends, which lost 1 base and 7 bases, there was a span of 17 bases. Germline assignment: CDR1 LGHNA and CDR2 YSLEER. The CDR3 runs 16 residues.

This chain links TRBV4-3 with TRBJ2-4; D is possibly TRBD2 (7 bases). The TCR was taken from a girl under three years old with a congenital heart defect but otherwise immunologically healthy. Sequences were obtained from blood. In DNA form, the CDR3 reads TGCGCCAGCAGCCAAGGTCAGGGGAGGGCAAGGAACATTCAGTACTTC. This gives the protein CASSQGQGRARNIQYF.